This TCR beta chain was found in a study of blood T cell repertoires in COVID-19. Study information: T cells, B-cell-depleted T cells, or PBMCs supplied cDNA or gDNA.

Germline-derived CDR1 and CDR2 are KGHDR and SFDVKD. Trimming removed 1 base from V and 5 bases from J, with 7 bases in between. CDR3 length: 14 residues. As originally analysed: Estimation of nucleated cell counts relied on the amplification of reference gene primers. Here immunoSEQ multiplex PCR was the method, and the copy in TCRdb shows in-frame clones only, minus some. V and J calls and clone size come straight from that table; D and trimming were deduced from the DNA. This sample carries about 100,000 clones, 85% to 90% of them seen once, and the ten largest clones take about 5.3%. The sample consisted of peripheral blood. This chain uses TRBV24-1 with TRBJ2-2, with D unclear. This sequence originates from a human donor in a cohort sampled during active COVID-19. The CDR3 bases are TGTGCCACCAGTGATTTCTCGCGAACCGGGGAGCTGTTTTTT. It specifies CATSDFSRTGELFF.